This T cell receptor beta chain comes out of a study of Graves' ophthalmopathy and Graves' hyperthyroidism. Overall study context: Peripheral blood was collected at initial diagnosis, before any treatment. The study, taken as a whole, reports: Among thyroid clonotypes expanded above 0.001 frequency, most also appeared in blood.

The study excluded patients with other autoimmune diseases, uncontrolled infections, pregnancy or lactation. Orbital computed tomography, together with clinical symptoms, serum thyroxine, TRAb and thyroid ultrasound, was used for diagnosis. With regard to this clonotype: Its antigen is currently unknown.

Scientists amplified the TCR beta CDR3 regions from RNA transcripts. RT-PCR with HTBI primers came first, then second-round multiplex PCR. TCRdb used MiXCR to reprocess the multiplex PCR reads, holding one entry per CDR3 protein. The data contain around 660,000 distinct CDR3 sequences, about 40% of them seen just once; the ten biggest clones take up 3.3%. This receptor was obtained from an adult man with Graves' ophthalmopathy. Sequencing was performed on peripheral blood.

This CDR3 is CASTRDRDYSGNTIYF. The CDR3 DNA reads as TGTGCCAGCACCCGGGACAGGGATTACTCTGGAAACACCATATATTTT. The chain carries TRBV7-2 and TRBJ1-3, with 9 bases that match TRBD1. This CDR3 contains 16 residues. Trimming at V came to 7 bases and at J to 0 bases, leaving 7 bases not matched to a gene. CDR1 and CDR2 from the germline V gene are SGHTA and FQGNSA.